This entry features one TCR beta chain sequence. Its antigen is not known. PCR used 60 Vbeta primers and 13 Jbeta primers. Libraries were prepared by immunoSEQ multiplex PCR; TCRdb keeps only in-frame clonotypes and omits some of them. The profile shows roughly 55,000 clones, roughly four fifths of them singletons. This entry comes from a study of cytomegalovirus exposure and HLA in healthy donors. About the research overall: Within the Caucasian-associated ancestry cluster were around 80% of the approximately 400 genotyped donors. General study points: Some segments of the V type, notably TRBV6-2 and TRBV6-3, were excluded as indistinguishable.

The V gene's germline CDR1 is LGHNA and CDR2 YNFKEQ. V lost 3 bases and J lost 2, with 14 bases in between. The CDR3 sequence is 16 residues long. The sample consisted of PBMCs. V gene TRBV4-2 combines with J gene TRBJ1-5; D remains ambiguous. The clonotype comes from a boy aged 5-17 years in good health and CMV-seropositive. CDR3 residues: CASSQEEAGGNQPQHF. The CDR3 DNA reads TGTGCCAGCAGCCAGGAGGAAGCGGGAGGCAATCAGCCCCAGCATTTT.